This entry concerns a single T cell receptor beta chain. The data originate from a study of blood T cell repertoires in COVID-19. Study background: PBMCs, B-cell-depleted T cells, or T cells provided the cDNA or gDNA that made up the material.

V was cut by 1 base and J by 1 base, with 9 bases left in between. The CDR3 spans 14 residues. In germline, CDR1 is SGHRS, CDR2 YFSETQ. Here immunoSEQ multiplex PCR was the method, and the copy in TCRdb shows in-frame clones only, minus some. The table includes some 96,000 clones, around 85% detected once. This chain links TRBV5-1 with TRBJ2-7; D is uncertain. Sequencing used peripheral blood. The clonotype originates from a human donor in a cohort sampled during active COVID-19. In DNA form, the CDR3 reads TGCGCCAGCAGCTTGCGCGCGGCATCCTACGAGCAGTACTTC. Translation gives CASSLRAASYEQYF.